The TCR beta chain described here comes from a study of blood T cell repertoires in COVID-19. Turning to the study itself: Acute-phase and convalescent COVID-19 samples originated in the United States, Italy and Spain. T cells, B-cell-depleted T cells, or PBMCs provided the cDNA or gDNA that served as material.

The authors' processing: Counts of nucleated cells, estimated from reference gene primer amplification, were obtained. Sequenced by immunoSEQ multiplex PCR; TCRdb stores in-frame clones only, minus some. The V and J calls and clone size were taken over from that table, and D and trimming were inferred from the DNA. The repertoire includes over 250,000 clones, more than 75% of them detected once, and approximately 9.4% sits in the top ten. This CDR3 region has 13 residues. Trimming cost V 6 bases and J 4 bases; bases outside gene matches: 3. CDR1 and CDR2 (germline): SGHAT, FQNNGV. This chain joins TRBV11-2 and TRBJ2-3; 8 bases map to TRBD2. The sequencing sample was made of peripheral blood. The sequence was obtained from a man aged 35 to 55 who had recovered from COVID-19. CDR3 coding DNA: TGTGCCAGCAGTCGGGGGGGCCCAGATACGCAGTATTTT. Amino acids: CASSRGGPDTQYF.